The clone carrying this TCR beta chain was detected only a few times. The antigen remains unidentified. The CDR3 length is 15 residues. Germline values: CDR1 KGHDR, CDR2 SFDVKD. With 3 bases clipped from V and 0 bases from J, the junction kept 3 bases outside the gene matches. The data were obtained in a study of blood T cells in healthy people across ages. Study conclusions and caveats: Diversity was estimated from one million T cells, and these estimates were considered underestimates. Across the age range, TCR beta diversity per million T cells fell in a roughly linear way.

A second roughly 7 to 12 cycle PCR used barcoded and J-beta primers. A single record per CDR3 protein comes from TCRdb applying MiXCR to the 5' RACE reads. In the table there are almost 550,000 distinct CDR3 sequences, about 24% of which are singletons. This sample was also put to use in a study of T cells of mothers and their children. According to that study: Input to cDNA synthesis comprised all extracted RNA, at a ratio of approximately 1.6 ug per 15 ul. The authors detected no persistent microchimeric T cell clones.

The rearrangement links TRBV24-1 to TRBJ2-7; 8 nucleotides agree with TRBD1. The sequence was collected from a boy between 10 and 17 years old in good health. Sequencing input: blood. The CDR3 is CATSDTGQGSYEQYF. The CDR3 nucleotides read TGTGCCACCAGTGATACCGGACAGGGCTCCTACGAGCAGTACTTC.